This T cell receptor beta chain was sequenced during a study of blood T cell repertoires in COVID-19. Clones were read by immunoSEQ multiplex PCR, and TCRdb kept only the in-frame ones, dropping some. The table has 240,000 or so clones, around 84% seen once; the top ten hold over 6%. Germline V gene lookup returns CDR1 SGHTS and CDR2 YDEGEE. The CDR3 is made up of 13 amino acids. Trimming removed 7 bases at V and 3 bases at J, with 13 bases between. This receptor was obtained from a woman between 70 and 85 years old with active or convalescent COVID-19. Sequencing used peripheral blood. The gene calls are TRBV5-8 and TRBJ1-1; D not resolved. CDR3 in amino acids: CASLTAYYTEAFF. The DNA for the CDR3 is TGTGCCAGCCTCACCGCCTACTACACTGAAGCTTTCTTT. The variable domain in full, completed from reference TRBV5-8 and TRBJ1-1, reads EAGVTQSPTHLIKTRGQQATLRCSPISGHTSVYWYQQALGLGLQFLLWYDEGEERNRGNFPPRFSGRQFPNYSSELNVNALELEDSALYLCASLTAYYTEAFFGQGTRLTVV.